The T cell receptor beta chain described here comes from a study of T cell repertoires in cytomegalovirus infection. Germline CDR1 reads SGHTA; CDR2 reads FQGNSA. The CDR3 contains 15 residues. V was pared by 1 base and J by 9 bases, with 9 bases of the junction left unmatched. A single record per CDR3 protein comes from TCRdb applying MiXCR to the reads. The data show nearly 700,000 distinct CDR3 sequences, around a third seen once. This clonotype has at least ten counts. Its target is unknown. The sequenced sample was cultured PBMCs, obtained from culture after CMV antigen stimulation. This receptor was taken from a human donor in good health (CMV status not recorded). Some clones in this sample may be carry-over from other donors' samples. V gene TRBV7-2 combines with J gene TRBJ2-1, with 7 nucleotides matching TRBD1. The CDR3 nucleotides are TGTGCCAGCAGCTTAGACTACAGGGGCTGGGGTGAGCAGTTCTTC. As protein: CASSLDYRGWGEQFF.